Shown below are 6 T cell receptor beta chains from a single sample sequenced in a study of neoadjuvant anti-PD-1 for oral cavity cancer. Time point in this sample: after neoadjuvant nivolumab, at surgical resection. The assay was immunoSEQ multiplex PCR, and TCRdb's table has in-frame clones only and misses some. The sample has over 60,000 clones; 86% are singletons. The material sequenced was PBMCs, taken after nivolumab (anti-PD-1) treatment. All receptors come from a person aged 35-79 years with oral cavity squamous cell carcinoma.

The chain has TRBV5-4 and TRBJ2-2; 11 bases agree with TRBD2. Germline assignment: CDR1 SGHNT and CDR2 YYREEE (reference sequence). The J segment lost 6 bases and the V segment lost 5 bases, leaving 6 bases of the junction unmatched. The CDR3 loop spans 15 amino acids. The CDR3 spells CASRLAGGRAGELFF. The CDR3 DNA reads as TGTGCCAGCAGGCTAGCGGGAGGAAGGGCCGGGGAGCTGTTTTTT.

This chain uses TRBV27 with TRBJ1-2; possibly TRBD1 for D (5 bases). Germline CDR1 MNHEY, CDR2 SMNVEV (reference sequence). The V and J ends lost 3 bases and 0 bases respectively, with 8 bases between them. The CDR3 is made up of 14 amino acids. The CDR3, as DNA: TGTGCCAGCAGTTTCGGGGGTTCTAACTATGGCTACACCTTC. This codes for CASSFGGSNYGYTF.

This rearrangement joins TRBV11-2 to TRBJ1-2, with unresolved D. CDR1 SGHAT and CDR2 FQNNGV come from the germline V gene. The CDR3 runs 11 residues. V gave up 3 bases and J gave up 2 bases, with 1 base separating them. The CDR3 protein is CASSFNYGYTF. The CDR3 DNA sequence: TGTGCCAGCAGCTTCAACTATGGCTACACCTTC.

The chain recombines TRBV13 with TRBJ1-6, with 8 nucleotides matching TRBD1. V was clipped by 3 bases and J by 7 bases; unmatched bases: 2. Germline V gene lookup returns CDR1 PRHDT and CDR2 FYEKMQ (reference sequence). The CDR3 is 14 residues long. DNA of the CDR3: TGTGCCAGCAGCTTGAGGACAGGGAATTCACCCCTCCACTTT. The encoded protein is CASSLRTGNSPLHF.

The genes are TRBV6-1 and TRBJ1-5; D is unresolved. Per germline, CDR1 MNHNS and CDR2 SASEGT. The CDR3 runs 17 residues. V dropped 3 bases and J dropped 0 bases, with 15 bases sitting between them. CDR3 sequence: CASSDGSGSYSNQPQHF. The DNA for the CDR3 is TGTGCCAGCAGTGATGGGAGCGGCTCTTATAGCAATCAGCCCCAGCATTTT.

The V gene is TRBV5-1, the J gene TRBJ2-1; D might be TRBD1 or TRBD2, each matching 5 bases. CDR1 SGHRS and CDR2 YFSETQ come from the germline V gene. The CDR3 length is 13 residues. V lost 4 bases and J 14 bases, leaving 19 bases between the germline ends. The DNA for the CDR3 is TGCGCCAGCAGCACAGAGACCGGGACGGAGGAGTTCTTC. Amino acid sequence: CASSTETGTEEFF.